This TCR beta chain was sequenced in a study of glioma-infiltrating T cells after dendritic cell vaccination. Whole-study findings and limits: Estimated pretreatment TIL content predicted outcome after dendritic cell vaccination.

The CDR3 totals 16 residues. The germline V and J ends were trimmed by 6 bases and 5 bases, with 17 bases remaining between them. CDR1 LGHNA and CDR2 YSLEER come from the germline V gene. This sample's time point: after dendritic cell vaccination, including at tumor progression/relapse. Fresh-frozen tumor tissue and more than two years of survival data were available for all. This table comes from immunoSEQ multiplex PCR, and its TCRdb copy is limited to in-frame clones, with some not included. The table includes 70,000 to 90,000 clones, around four fifths detected once. Note on this clone: Its antigen is not identified.

This chain links TRBV4-3 with TRBJ1-6; perhaps TRBD1 as D (6 bases). Sequencing was performed on blood, taken after dendritic cell vaccination. The sequence was obtained from a human donor with glioblastoma. CDR3 residues: CASSPGEGTNNSPLHF. CDR3 in DNA: TGCGCCAGCAGTCCAGGGGAGGGTACAAATAATTCACCCCTCCACTTT.